This T cell receptor beta chain appears in the sequencing data of a study of Ad26.COV2.S vaccination and SARS-CoV-2 variants. There are 13 residues in the CDR3. The V end was cut by 7 bases, the J end by 4 bases, with 10 bases between. This sample's treatment: about 20 received Ad26.COV2.S at low or high dose, single or two shots; roughly 5 received placebo; per-sample allocation not given. Material that was analyzed had been drawn on day 63 after the first vaccine or placebo injection. TCRdb's copy holds only in-frame clones and misses some; the assay was immunoSEQ multiplex PCR. Of fewer than 400,000 clones in the sample, 70% to 90% are singletons; the top ten hold 1.5% to 2.5%.

The sample was peripheral blood, taken in a trial of Ad26.COV2.S vaccine versus placebo. V and J are TRBV12-3 or TRBV12-4 and TRBJ2-2; possibly TRBD2 for D (6 bases). The sequence came from a person aged 18-65 years who received the Ad26.COV2.S COVID-19 vaccine or a placebo. The CDR3 nucleotides read TGTGCCAGCACAGGCGGGGTCACCGGGGAGCTGTTTTTT. Encoded protein: CASTGGVTGELFF.